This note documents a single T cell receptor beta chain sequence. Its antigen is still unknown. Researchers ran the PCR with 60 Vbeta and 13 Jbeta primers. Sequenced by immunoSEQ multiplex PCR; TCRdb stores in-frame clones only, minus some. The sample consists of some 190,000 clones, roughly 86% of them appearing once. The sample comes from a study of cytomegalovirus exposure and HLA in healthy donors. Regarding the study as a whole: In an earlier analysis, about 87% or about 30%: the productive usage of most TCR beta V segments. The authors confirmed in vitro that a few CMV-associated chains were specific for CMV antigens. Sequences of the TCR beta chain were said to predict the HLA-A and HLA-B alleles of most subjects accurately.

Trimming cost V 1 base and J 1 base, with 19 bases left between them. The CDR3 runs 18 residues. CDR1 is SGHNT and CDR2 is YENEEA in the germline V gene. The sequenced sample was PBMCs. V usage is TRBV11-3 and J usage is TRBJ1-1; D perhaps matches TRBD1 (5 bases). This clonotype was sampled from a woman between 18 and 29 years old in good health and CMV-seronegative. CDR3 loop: CASSLAPPGGRENTEAFF. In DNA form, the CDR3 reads TGTGCCAGCAGCTTAGCCCCGCCGGGGGGTAGGGAGAACACTGAAGCTTTCTTT.